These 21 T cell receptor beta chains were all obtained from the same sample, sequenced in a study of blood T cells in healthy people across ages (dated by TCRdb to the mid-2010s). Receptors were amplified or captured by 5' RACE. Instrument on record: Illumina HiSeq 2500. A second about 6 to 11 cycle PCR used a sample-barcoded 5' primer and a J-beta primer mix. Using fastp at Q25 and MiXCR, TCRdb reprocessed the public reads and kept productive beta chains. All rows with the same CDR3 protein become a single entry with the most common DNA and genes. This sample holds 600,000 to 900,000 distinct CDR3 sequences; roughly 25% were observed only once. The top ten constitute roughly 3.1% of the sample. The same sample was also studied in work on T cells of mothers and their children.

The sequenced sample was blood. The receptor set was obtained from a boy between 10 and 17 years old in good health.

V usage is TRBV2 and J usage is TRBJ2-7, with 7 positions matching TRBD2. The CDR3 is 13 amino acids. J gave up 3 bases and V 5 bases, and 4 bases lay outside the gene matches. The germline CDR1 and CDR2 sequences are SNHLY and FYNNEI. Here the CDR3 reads CASSRGVYYEQYF. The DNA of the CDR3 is TGTGCCAGCAGTCGGGGGGTTTACTACGAGCAGTACTTC.

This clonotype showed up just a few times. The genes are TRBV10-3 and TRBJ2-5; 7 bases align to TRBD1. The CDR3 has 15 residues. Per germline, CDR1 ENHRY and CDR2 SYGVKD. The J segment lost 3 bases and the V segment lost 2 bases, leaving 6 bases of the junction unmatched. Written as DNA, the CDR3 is TGTGCCATCAGTGAGCCCGGGACAGCCAAAGAGACCCAGTACTTC. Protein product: CAISEPGTAKETQYF.

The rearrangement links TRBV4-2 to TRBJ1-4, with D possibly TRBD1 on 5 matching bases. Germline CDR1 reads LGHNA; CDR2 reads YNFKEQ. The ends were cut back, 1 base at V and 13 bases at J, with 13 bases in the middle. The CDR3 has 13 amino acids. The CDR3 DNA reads TGTGCCAGCAGCCAAGTTTGGGACCGGGGACTGTTTTTT. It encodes CASSQVWDRGLFF.

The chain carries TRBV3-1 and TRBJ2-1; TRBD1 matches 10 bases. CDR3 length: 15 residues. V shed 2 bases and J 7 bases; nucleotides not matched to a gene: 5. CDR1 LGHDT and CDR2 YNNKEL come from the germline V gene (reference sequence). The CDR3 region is CASSQRDRGGNEQFF. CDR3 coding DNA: TGTGCCAGCAGCCAACGGGACAGGGGAGGGAATGAGCAGTTCTTC.

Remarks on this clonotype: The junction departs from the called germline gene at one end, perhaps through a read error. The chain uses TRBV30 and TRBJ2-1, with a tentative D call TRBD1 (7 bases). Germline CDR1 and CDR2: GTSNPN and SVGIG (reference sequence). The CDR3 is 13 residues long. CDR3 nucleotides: TGTGTCTGGAGGGGAGACAGGGCCAATGAGCAGTTCTTC. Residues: CVWRGDRANEQFF.

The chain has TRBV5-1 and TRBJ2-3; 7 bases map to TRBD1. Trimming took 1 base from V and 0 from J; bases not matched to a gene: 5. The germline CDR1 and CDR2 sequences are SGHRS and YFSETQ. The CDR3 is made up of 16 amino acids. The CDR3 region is CASSLFPGQSTDTQYF. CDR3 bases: TGCGCCAGCAGCTTGTTCCCGGGACAGAGCACAGATACGCAGTATTTT. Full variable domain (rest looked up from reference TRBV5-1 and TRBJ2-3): KAGVTQTPRYLIKTRGQQVTLSCSPISGHRSVSWYQQTPGQGLQFLFEYFSETQRNKGNFPGRFSGRQFSNSRSEMNVSTLELGDSALYLCASSLFPGQSTDTQYFGPGTRLTVL.

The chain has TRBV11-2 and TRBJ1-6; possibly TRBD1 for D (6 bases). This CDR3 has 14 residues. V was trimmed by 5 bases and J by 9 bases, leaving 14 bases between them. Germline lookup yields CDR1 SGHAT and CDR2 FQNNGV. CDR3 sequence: CASSNGGGPSPLHF. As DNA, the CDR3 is TGTGCCAGCAGCAATGGAGGGGGACCTTCACCCCTCCACTTT.

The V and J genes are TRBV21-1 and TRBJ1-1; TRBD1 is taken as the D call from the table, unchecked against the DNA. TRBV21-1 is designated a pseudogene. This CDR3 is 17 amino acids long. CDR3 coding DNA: TGTGCCAGCAGCAAAGCCGGGACAGGGCTCTATAACGCTGAAGCTTTCTTT. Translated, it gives CASSKAGTGLYNAEAFF.

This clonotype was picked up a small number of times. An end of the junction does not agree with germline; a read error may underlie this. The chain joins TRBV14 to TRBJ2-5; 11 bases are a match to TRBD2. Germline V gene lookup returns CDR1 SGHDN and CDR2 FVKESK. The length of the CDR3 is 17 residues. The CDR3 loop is CASSHPSGGRLQGTQYF. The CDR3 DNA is TGTGCCAGCAGCCACCCTAGCGGGGGGCGACTCCAAGGGACCCAGTACTTC.

CDR3 residues: CATSRAGGSTDTQYF. The CDR3 region has the DNA TGTGCCACCAGTCGAGCGGGAGGAAGCACAGATACGCAGTATTTT. The rearrangement links TRBV24-1 to TRBJ2-3, with TRBD2 matching over 9 bases. The junction had 3 bases not matched to a gene; V was cut back by 6 bases and J by 0 bases. The CDR3 spans 15 residues. From germline, CDR1 is KGHDR and CDR2 SFDVKD.

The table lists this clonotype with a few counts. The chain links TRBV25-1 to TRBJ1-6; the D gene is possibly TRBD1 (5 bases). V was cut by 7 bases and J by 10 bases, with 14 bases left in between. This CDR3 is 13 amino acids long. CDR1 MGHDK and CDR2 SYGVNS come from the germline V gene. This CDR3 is CASIKRGRSPLHF. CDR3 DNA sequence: TGTGCCAGCATTAAGCGGGGGAGATCACCCCTCCACTTT.

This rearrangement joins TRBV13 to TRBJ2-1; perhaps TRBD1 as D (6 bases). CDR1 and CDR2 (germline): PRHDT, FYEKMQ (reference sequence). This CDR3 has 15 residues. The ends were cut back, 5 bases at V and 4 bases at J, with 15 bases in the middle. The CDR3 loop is CASSHRGKGYNEQFF. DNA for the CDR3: TGTGCCAGCAGCCATAGGGGGAAAGGGTACAATGAGCAGTTCTTC.

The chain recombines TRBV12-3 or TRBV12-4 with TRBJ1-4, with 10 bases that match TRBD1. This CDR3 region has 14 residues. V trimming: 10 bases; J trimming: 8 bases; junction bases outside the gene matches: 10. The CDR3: CATGRGQGKEKLFF. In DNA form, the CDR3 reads TGTGCCACCGGGAGGGGACAGGGGAAGGAAAAACTGTTTTTT.

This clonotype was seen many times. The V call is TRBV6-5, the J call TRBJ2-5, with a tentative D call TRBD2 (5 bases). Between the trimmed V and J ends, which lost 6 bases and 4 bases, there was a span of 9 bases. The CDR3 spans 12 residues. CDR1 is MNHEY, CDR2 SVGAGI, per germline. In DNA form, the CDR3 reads TGTGCCAGCAGAAACCGGGGAGAGACCCAGTACTTC. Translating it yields CASRNRGETQYF.

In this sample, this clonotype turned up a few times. The CDR3 DNA reads as TGCAGTGCTGATAGGGGGCAGAGTAACTATGGCTACACCTTC. It translates to CSADRGQSNYGYTF. The chain couples TRBV20-1 to TRBJ1-2; 7 nucleotides align to TRBD1. The CDR3 contains 14 residues. The V and J ends lost 5 bases and 1 base, in that order; junction bases with no gene match: 7. Germline CDR1 and CDR2: DFQATT and SNEGSKA (reference sequence).

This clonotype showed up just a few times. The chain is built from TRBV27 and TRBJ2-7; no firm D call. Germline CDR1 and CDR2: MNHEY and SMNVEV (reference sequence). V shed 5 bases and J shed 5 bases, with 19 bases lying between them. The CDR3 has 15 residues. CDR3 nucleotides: TGTGCCAGCAGTCCTAAGGCCGGGCGTTCGGACGAGCAGTACTTC. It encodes CASSPKAGRSDEQYF.

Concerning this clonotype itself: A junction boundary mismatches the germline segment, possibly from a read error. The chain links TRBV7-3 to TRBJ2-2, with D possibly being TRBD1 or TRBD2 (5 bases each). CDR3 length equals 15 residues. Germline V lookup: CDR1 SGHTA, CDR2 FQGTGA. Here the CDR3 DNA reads TGTGCCAGCAGCCCGATTGGGCCGGACACCGGGGAGTTGTTTTTT. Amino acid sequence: CASSPIGPDTGELFF. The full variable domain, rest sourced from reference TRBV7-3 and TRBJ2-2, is GAGVSQTPSNKVTEKGKYVELRCDPISGHTALYWYRQSLGQGPEFLIYFQGTGAADDSGLPNDRFFAVRPEGSVSTLKIQRTERGDSAVYLCASSPIGPDTGELFFGEGSRLTVL.

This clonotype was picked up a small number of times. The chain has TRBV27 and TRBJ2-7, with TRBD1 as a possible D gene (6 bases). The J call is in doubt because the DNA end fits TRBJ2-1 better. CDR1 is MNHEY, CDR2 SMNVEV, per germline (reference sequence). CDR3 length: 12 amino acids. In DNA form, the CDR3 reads TGTGCCAGCCAAAACAGGGTCGACGAGCAGTTCTTC. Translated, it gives CASQNRVDEQFF.

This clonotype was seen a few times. The CDR3 loop reads CASSPVKTPPNRGRGPYEQYF. The CDR3 DNA sequence: TGTGCCAGCAGCCCAGTAAAGACCCCCCCGAACAGGGGCCGCGGACCCTACGAGCAGTACTTC. The chain combines TRBV11-2 with TRBJ2-7; TRBD1 agrees at 7 bases. CDR1 is SGHAT, CDR2 FQNNGV, per germline. Trimming cost V 5 bases and J 2 bases; bases outside gene matches: 27. The CDR3 has 21 amino acids.

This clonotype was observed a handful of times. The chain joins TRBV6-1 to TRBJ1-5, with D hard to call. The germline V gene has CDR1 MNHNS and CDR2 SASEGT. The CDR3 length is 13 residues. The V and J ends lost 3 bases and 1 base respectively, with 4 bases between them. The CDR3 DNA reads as TGTGCCAGCAGTGAGACAAGCAATCAGCCCCAGCATTTT. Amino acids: CASSETSNQPQHF.

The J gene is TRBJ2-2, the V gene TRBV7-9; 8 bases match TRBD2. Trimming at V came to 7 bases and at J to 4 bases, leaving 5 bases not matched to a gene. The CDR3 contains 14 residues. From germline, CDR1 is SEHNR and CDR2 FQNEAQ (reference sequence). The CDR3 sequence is CASTPTSVTGELFF. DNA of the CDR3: TGTGCCAGCACCCCGACTAGCGTCACCGGGGAGCTGTTTTTT.